The 13 T cell receptor beta chains below all came from one sample that was sequenced in a study of PD-L1 blockade in urothelial cancer. Time point defined: pretreatment peripheral blood. Produced via immunoSEQ multiplex PCR; TCRdb's table is partial and in-frame only. The sample holds 70,000 to 75,000 clones, 85% to 90% seen once. The sample was PBMCs, taken around atezolizumab (anti-PD-L1) treatment. Receptors originate from a man in his sixties or seventies with urothelial cancer.

The chain couples TRBV19 to TRBJ2-7; weak D call: TRBD1 (6 bases). V lost 3 bases, J lost 2 bases, and 8 bases lay in between. The CDR3 runs 13 residues. Per germline, CDR1 LNHDA and CDR2 SQIVND (reference sequence). The CDR3 DNA is TGTGCCAGTAGTATTGGGGACACCTACGAGCAGTACTTC. The encoded protein is CASSIGDTYEQYF.

The chain combines TRBV27 with TRBJ2-3; TRBD1 matches 9 bases. The CDR3 consists of 15 residues. V trimming: 4 bases; J trimming: 7 bases; junction bases outside the gene matches: 9. Germline loops: CDR1 MNHEY, CDR2 SMNVEV (reference sequence). The chain's CDR3 is CASSSAGTGWNTQYF. The CDR3, as DNA: TGTGCCAGCAGTTCAGCCGGGACAGGGTGGAATACGCAGTATTTT.

The chain has TRBV5-1 and TRBJ2-2; 8 nucleotides align to TRBD1. V shed 0 bases, J shed 7 bases, and the junction held 5 bases outside the gene matches. The CDR3 sequence is 15 residues long. Germline V gene data show CDR1 as SGHRS and CDR2 as YFSETQ. CDR3 loop: CASSLVQGDGGELFF. The CDR3 bases are TGCGCCAGCAGCTTGGTACAGGGGGATGGCGGGGAGCTGTTTTTT.

The chain links TRBV6-1 to TRBJ1-5, with D perhaps TRBD1 (6 bases). V lost 3 bases, J lost 9 bases, and 12 bases lay in between. Germline loops: CDR1 MNHNS, CDR2 SASEGT. CDR3 length: 13 residues. CDR3 DNA sequence: TGTGCCAGCAGTGAGGGGGCATATCGGCCCCAGCATTTT. Amino acid sequence: CASSEGAYRPQHF.

V usage is TRBV7-9 and J usage is TRBJ1-5; 9 nucleotides align to TRBD1. The germline gives CDR1 SEHNR, CDR2 FQNEAQ (reference sequence). The CDR3 length is 15 residues. Germline trimming cut 5 bases from V and 3 bases from J; bases unmatched to any gene: 5. The CDR3 DNA reads as TGTGCCAGCAGCCCCGGGACAGGGAACAATCAGCCCCAGCATTTT. Translating it yields CASSPGTGNNQPQHF.

The V gene is TRBV19, the J gene TRBJ2-1; 7 bases are a match to TRBD2. The V segment lost 3 bases and the J segment 7 bases; nucleotides outside the gene matches: 9. Germline assignment: CDR1 LNHDA and CDR2 SQIVND (reference sequence). CDR3 length equals 15 residues. The chain's CDR3 is CASSIGSGTLNEQFF. The CDR3 coding sequence is TGTGCCAGTAGTATCGGGAGCGGGACGTTGAATGAGCAGTTCTTC.

The chain combines TRBV19 with TRBJ2-3, with a possible D match to TRBD1 (5 bases). This CDR3 comprises 12 residues. V lost 8 bases and J 3 bases, leaving 9 bases between the germline ends. In germline, CDR1 is LNHDA, CDR2 SQIVND (reference sequence). The CDR3 region is CASRDRTDTQYF. CDR3 DNA sequence: TGTGCCAGTCGAGACAGAACAGATACGCAGTATTTT.

V usage is TRBV5-6 and J usage is TRBJ2-3; D might be TRBD1 (6 bases). With 0 bases removed from V and 0 bases from J, the gap between germline ends came to 11 bases. Germline CDR1 is SGHDT and CDR2 is YYEEEE. This CDR3 is 16 amino acids long. CDR3 residues: CASSLVGTTSTDTQYF. In nucleotides, the CDR3 is TGTGCCAGCAGCTTGGTGGGGACAACTAGCACAGATACGCAGTATTTT.

The rearrangement links TRBV19 to TRBJ2-7; D might be TRBD1 (6 bases). Germline loops: CDR1 LNHDA, CDR2 SQIVND (reference sequence). CDR3 length: 15 amino acids. Trimming left V 5 bases short and J 4 bases short, with 18 bases between. The CDR3 sequence is CASSSSLLGGYEQYF. Here the CDR3 DNA reads TGTGCCAGTAGTTCTAGTCTATTAGGGGGTTACGAGCAGTACTTC.

The CDR3 region has the DNA TGCGCCAGCAGCCCTTTGGGAGGGGCGTACAATGAGCAGTTCTTC. Encoded protein: CASSPLGGAYNEQFF. V usage is TRBV5-1 and J usage is TRBJ2-1; the match to TRBD2 covers 7 bases. The CDR3 contains 15 residues. V was clipped by 4 bases and J by 4 bases; unmatched bases: 8. Germline CDR1 is SGHRS and CDR2 is YFSETQ.

This clone showed up just once. The genes are TRBV2 and TRBJ1-5; D is unresolved. This CDR3 region has 15 residues. Trimming removed 1 base at V and 0 bases at J, with 7 bases between. CDR1 and CDR2 (germline): SNHLY, FYNNEI. The CDR3, as DNA: TGTGCCAGCAGTGAAGACGGTTATAGCAATCAGCCCCAGCATTTT. It yields the protein CASSEDGYSNQPQHF.

This clone was seen a single time. The CDR3 coding sequence is TGTGCCAGCAGAGCGGAGCCAGGGACTAGCGGGTCAGATACGCAGTATTTT. Translated, it gives CASRAEPGTSGSDTQYF. The rearrangement joins TRBV2 to TRBJ2-3, with TRBD2 matching 12 bases. Germline V CDR1 and CDR2: SNHLY, FYNNEI. The CDR3 runs 17 residues. Trimming removed 6 bases from V and 4 bases from J; junction bases left unmatched: 11.

V is TRBV28 and J is TRBJ2-3, with D perhaps TRBD2 (5 bases). CDR1 and CDR2 from the germline V gene are MDHEN and SYDVKM. The CDR3 runs to 15 residues. Trimming cost V 6 bases and J 6 bases, with 19 bases left between them. The CDR3: CASRSRRLPPDTQYF. CDR3 nucleotide sequence: TGTGCCAGCAGATCCCGGAGACTACCGCCGGATACGCAGTATTTT.